This is a list of T cell receptor beta chains from one sample in a study of CD4 and CD8 cells across lung adenocarcinoma regions. One entry per CDR3 protein, called by TCRdb with MiXCR from the PCR reads. There are 9,500 to 15,000 distinct CDR3 sequences in the sample; roughly 44% occur only once, and 29% lies in the top ten. The sequenced sample consisted of CD8+ T cells from the margin of a lung tumor. The receptors shown here come from a male donor with lung adenocarcinoma. The CD4 and CD8 labels of this study may be unreliable. Both conserved end residues are part of each CDR3. A D gene is named only where the DNA matches it firmly. Clone size is given for some rows only: seen once, a few or many times, or a class if the clone is expanded.

>-|TRBJ2-4|many|TRBV6-5
CASLQGPTLAKNIQYF
TGTGCCAGCCTTCAGGGGCCGACCTTAGCCAAAAACATTCAGTACTTC
>TRBD2|TRBJ2-5|-|TRBV6-1
CACGGGGLGLDQETQYF
TGTGCTTGTGGGGGGGGTGGATTGGGCCTGGACCAAGAGACCCAGTACTTC
>-|TRBJ2-7|-|TRBV6-1
CASSDGDSGEQYF
TGTGCCAGCAGTGACGGAGACTCGGGAGAGCAGTACTTC
>-|TRBJ2-5|-|TRBV6-1
CASSAGLGGRAEVSQYF
TGTGCCAGCAGTGCGGGGCTCGGGGGACGAGCGGAAGTTTCCCAGTACTTC
>-|TRBJ2-1|few|TRBV7-2
CASSLSSEQFF
TGTGCCAGCAGCTTATCCAGTGAGCAGTTCTTC
>-|TRBJ2-3|-|TRBV19
CASSPGSDTQYF
TGTGCCAGTAGTCCGGGGTCAGATACGCAGTATTTT
>TRBD2|TRBJ2-1|-|TRBV27
CASSLSGSGGYNEQFF
TGTGCCAGCAGTTTATCAGGTAGCGGGGGGTACAATGAGCAGTTCTTC
>TRBD2|TRBJ2-5|-|TRBV27
CASRGRGRYKQYF
TGTGCCAGCAGGGGGAGGGGCCGCTACAAGCAGTACTTC
>TRBD2|TRBJ2-5|-|TRBV18
CASSISGSSYNEQYF
TGTGCCAGCTCAATTAGCGGGAGCTCCTACAATGAGCAGTACTTC
>-|TRBJ2-5|few|TRBV27
CASSLTSQDTQYF
TGTGCCAGCAGCCTTACAAGCCAAGATACCCAGTACTTC
>-|TRBJ2-3|-|TRBV6-2/TRBV6-3
CASSYQMTGTQYF
TGTGCCAGCAGTTACCAGATGACTGGAACGCAGTATTTT
>-|TRBJ2-2|-|TRBV6-5
CASSYQGTSTEAQFF
TGTGCCAGCAGTTACCAGGGGACGAGCACAGAGGCGCAGTTTTTT
>-|TRBJ2-5|-|TRBV6-1
CAGGPGGRGKETQYF
TGTGCCGGGGGGCCCGGGGGGCGTGGCAAAGAGACCCAGTACTTC
>TRBD1|TRBJ2-5|few|TRBV6-1
CASSPRTGTETQYF
TGTGCCAGCAGTCCCCGGACAGGGACGGAGACCCAGTACTTC
>TRBD2|TRBJ2-1|-|TRBV6-1
CASSEMGLASWNEQFF
TGTGCCAGCAGTGAGATGGGACTAGCTTCCTGGAATGAGCAGTTCTTC
>TRBD2|TRBJ2-1|-|TRBV11-2
CASSQISPAGSSYNEQFF
TGTGCCAGCAGCCAAATTTCTCCAGCGGGAAGCTCCTACAATGAGCAGTTCTTC
>-|TRBJ2-1|few|TRBV7-8
CASSQGWGVEQFF
TGTGCCAGCAGCCAAGGATGGGGAGTTGAGCAGTTCTTC
>-|TRBJ2-3|many|TRBV7-6
CASSFWGGSTDTQYF
TGTGCCAGCAGCTTTTGGGGAGGTAGCACAGATACGCAGTATTTT
>TRBD1|TRBJ2-1|few|TRBV5-1
CASSLEGAVVGNEQFF
TGCGCCAGCAGCTTAGAGGGGGCGGTGGTGGGGAATGAGCAGTTCTTC
>-|TRBJ2-4|-|TRBV6-4
CASSVGGLAAKNIQYF
TGTGCCAGCAGCGTCGGGGGGCTGGCAGCCAAAAACATTCAGTACTTC
>-|TRBJ1-2|medium-sized|TRBV6-5
CASSLDSFGYTF
TGTGCCAGCAGTTTGGACAGTTTTGGCTACACCTTC
>TRBD2|TRBJ2-5|-|TRBV20-1
CSARTPYKLAGGLETQYF
TGCAGTGCTAGAACCCCCTATAAGTTAGCGGGAGGGCTGGAGACCCAGTACTTC
>TRBD2|TRBJ2-4|-|TRBV6-1
CASRGTSGTNEQYF
TGTGCCAGCAGGGGGACTAGCGGGACTAATGAGCAGTACTTC
>-|TRBJ2-2|-|TRBV10-3
CEGMGTGALFF
TGTGAGGGCATGGGCACCGGGGCGCTGTTTTTT
>TRBD2|TRBJ2-7|-|TRBV10-1
CATSLAGDGEQYF
TGCGCCACCTCACTAGCGGGAGATGGTGAGCAGTACTTC
>-|TRBJ2-5|many|TRBV6-1
CASSVSWGQETQYF
TGTGCCAGCAGTGTTTCATGGGGCCAAGAGACCCAGTACTTC
>-|TRBJ2-1|-|TRBV4-1
CASSQVEGVSSYNEQFF
TGCGCCAGCAGCCAAGTCGAGGGGGTCAGCTCCTACAATGAGCAGTTCTTC
>-|TRBJ2-5|-|TRBV10-3
CAIWVATPTRIEETQYF
TGTGCCATCTGGGTGGCCACGCCCACTAGAATCGAAGAGACCCAGTACTTC
>-|TRBJ2-1|-|TRBV6-5
CASSDSSRVGLYNEQFF
TGTGCCAGCAGTGACTCCTCCAGAGTTGGGCTCTACAATGAGCAGTTCTTC
>TRBD2|TRBJ2-1|-|TRBV7-2
CASSLGSGSSYEQFF
TGTGCCAGCAGCTTAGGTAGCGGGAGTTCCTACGAGCAGTTCTTC
>-|TRBJ1-6|few|TRBV28
CASSTGSPLHF
TGTGCCAGCAGTACCGGATCACCCCTCCACTTT
>-|TRBJ2-1|many|TRBV27
CASSFVGETQFF
TGTGCCAGCAGTTTCGTAGGAGAGACCCAGTTCTTC
>-|TRBJ2-5|-|TRBV6-1
CASSGVGGGAKNTQYF
TGTGCCAGCAGTGGGGTAGGGGGGGGAGCCAAAAACACTCAGTACTTC
>-|TRBJ1-6|-|TRBV27
CASREWGAGDSPLHF
TGTGCCAGCAGGGAGTGGGGCGCGGGTGATTCACCCCTCCACTTT
>TRBD2|TRBJ2-5|-|TRBV7-8
CASSPRLGEGETQYF
TGTGCCAGCAGCCCCAGACTTGGGGAGGGTGAGACCCAGTACTTC
>-|TRBJ2-3|medium-sized|TRBV10-3
CAIREQADTQYF
TGTGCCATCAGGGAACAAGCAGATACGCAGTATTTT
>-|TRBJ2-6|-|TRBV6-1
CASTGIGVAPGANVLSF
-
>-|TRBJ2-5|-|TRBV10-3
CATRNDGGQGKTYF
TGTGCCACCAGAAACGATGGGGGGCAAGGTAAAACGTACTTC
>TRBD1|TRBJ2-1|-|TRBV6-1
CASSRTQGGHEQFF
TGTGCCAGCAGCCGTACACAGGGGGGCCACGAGCAGTTCTTC
>-|TRBJ2-4|-|TRBV10-2
CCGGGRCSTDTQYF
TGCTGCGGAGGGGGGAGGTGTTCCACAGACACTCAGTACTTC
>-|TRBJ2-2|-|TRBV6-5
CASSYSWVNTETQFF
TGTGCCAGCAGTTACTCGTGGGTGAACACAGAGACGCAGTTTTTT